The rows below give T cell receptor beta chains drawn from one sample of a study of cytomegalovirus exposure and HLA in healthy donors. Produced via immunoSEQ multiplex PCR; TCRdb's table is partial and in-frame only. The sample consists of 150,000 to 200,000 clones, around two thirds of them appearing once. Specimen: PBMCs. The receptors derive from a man younger than 40 in good health and CMV-seropositive. CDR3s include the opening cysteine and the closing phenylalanine or tryptophan.

TRBV6-5	TRBJ1-5	CASSYGPVSNQPQHF
TRBV28	TRBJ2-6	CASPRRRSGANVLTF
TRBV27	TRBJ1-1	CASSLRFPRVYAFF
TRBV7-3	TRBJ2-7	CASSLNPAADLPPDF
TRBV16	TRBJ2-7	CASSHAGTLSYEQYF
TRBV7-9	TRBJ2-1	CASSPRDRGENEQFF
TRBV6-1	TRBJ1-2	CASSEQGAPNYGYTF
TRBV5-1	TRBJ2-2	CASSLASAGAANTGELFF
TRBV7-3	TRBJ2-3	CASSSWGGSSDTQYF
TRBV30	TRBJ2-7	CAWSVPGQGSGFGYEQYF
TRBV5-1	TRBJ2-1	CASSFGTGGNEQFF
TRBV18	TRBJ1-2	CASSQSLGPGVYGYTF
TRBV7-9	TRBJ1-1	CSSSSGQGNTEAFF
TRBV6-1	TRBJ1-1	CASLSRVNVNTEAFF
TRBV10-2	TRBJ2-7	CASSLTAGLAGVSLSYEQYF
TRBV4-1	TRBJ2-7	CASSQPGQAITYEQYF
TRBV2	TRBJ1-4	CASSGQFNEKLFF
TRBV27	TRBJ2-3	CASRGTGTDTQYF
TRBV5-6	TRBJ1-5	CASSRGQINQPQHF
TRBV11-3	TRBJ2-3	CASSPPAMRGTQYF
TRBV5-6	TRBJ1-4	CASNSLYNEKLFF
TRBV7-7	TRBJ2-2	CASSPGGVGELFF
TRBV9	TRBJ1-2	CASSGTGAGYGYTF
TRBV2	TRBJ2-5	CASSRGPQETQYF
TRBV6-1	TRBJ1-1	CASNLLGATEAFF
TRBV6-5	TRBJ1-5	CASSYSSEDQPQHF
TRBV6-1	TRBJ1-1	CASSEENTEAFF
TRBV5-1	TRBJ2-3	CASSLSGTGYQDGTDTQYF
TRBV10-3	TRBJ1-1	CAAHQALSTEAFF
TRBV5-1	TRBJ2-5	CASSLGGRNQETQYF
TRBV6-6	TRBJ1-5	CASSVGGDQPQHF
TRBV27	TRBJ1-2	CASGLYPYGYTF
TRBV9	TRBJ2-3	CASSLIPGQGTDTQYF
TRBV19	TRBJ2-7	CASSPGGGASYEQYF
TRBV6-1	TRBJ2-7	CASSDGLGGRGSYEQYF
TRBV6-5	TRBJ1-2	CASSVGTGDGYTF
TRBV21-1	TRBJ2-1	CASSKVPIRAQSSYNEQFF